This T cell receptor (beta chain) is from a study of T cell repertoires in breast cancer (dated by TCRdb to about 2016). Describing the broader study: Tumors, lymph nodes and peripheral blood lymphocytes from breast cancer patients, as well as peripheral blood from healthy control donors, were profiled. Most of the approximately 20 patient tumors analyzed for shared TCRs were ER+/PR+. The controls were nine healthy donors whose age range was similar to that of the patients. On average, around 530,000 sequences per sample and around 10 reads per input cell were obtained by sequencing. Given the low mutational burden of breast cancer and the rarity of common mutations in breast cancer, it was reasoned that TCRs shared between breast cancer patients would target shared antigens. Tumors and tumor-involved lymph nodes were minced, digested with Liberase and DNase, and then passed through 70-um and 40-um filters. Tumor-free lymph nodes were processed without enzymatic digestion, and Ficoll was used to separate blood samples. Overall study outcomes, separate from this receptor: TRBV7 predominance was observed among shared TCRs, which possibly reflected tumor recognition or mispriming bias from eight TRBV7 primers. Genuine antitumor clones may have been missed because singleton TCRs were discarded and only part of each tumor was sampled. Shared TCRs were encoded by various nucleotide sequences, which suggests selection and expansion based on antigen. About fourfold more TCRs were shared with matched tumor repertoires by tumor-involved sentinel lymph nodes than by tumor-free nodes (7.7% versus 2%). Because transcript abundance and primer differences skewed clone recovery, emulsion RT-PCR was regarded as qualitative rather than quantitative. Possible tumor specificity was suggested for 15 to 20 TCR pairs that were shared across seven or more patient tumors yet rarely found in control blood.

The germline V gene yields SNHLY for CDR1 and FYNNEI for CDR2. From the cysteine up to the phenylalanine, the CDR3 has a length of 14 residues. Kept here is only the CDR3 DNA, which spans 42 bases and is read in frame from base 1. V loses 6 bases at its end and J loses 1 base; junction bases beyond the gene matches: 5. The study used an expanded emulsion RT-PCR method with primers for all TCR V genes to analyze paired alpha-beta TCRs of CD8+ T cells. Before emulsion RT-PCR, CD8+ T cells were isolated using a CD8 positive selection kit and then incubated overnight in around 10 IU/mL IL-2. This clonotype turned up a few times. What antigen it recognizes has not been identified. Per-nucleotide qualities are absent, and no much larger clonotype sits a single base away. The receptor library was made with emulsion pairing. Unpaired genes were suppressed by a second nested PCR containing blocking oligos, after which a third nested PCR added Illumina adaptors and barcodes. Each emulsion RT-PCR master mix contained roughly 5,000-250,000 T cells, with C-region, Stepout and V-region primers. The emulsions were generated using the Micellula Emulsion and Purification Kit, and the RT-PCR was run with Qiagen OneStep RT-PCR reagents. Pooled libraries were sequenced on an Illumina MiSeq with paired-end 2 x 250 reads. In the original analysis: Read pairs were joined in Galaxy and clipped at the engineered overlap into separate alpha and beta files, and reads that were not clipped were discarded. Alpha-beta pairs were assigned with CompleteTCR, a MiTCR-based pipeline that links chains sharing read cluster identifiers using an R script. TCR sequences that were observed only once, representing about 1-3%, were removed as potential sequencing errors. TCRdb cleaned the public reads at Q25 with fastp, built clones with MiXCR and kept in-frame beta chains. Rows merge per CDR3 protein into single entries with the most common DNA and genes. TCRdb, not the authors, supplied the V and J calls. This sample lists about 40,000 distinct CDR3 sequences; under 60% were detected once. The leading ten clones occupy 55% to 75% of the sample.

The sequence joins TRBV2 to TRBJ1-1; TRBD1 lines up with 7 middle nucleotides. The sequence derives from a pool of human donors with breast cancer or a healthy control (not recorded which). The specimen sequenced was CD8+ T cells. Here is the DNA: TGTGCCAGCAGGAGGGGGCCAGAGAACACTGAAGCTTTCTTT. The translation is CASRRGPENTEAFF.